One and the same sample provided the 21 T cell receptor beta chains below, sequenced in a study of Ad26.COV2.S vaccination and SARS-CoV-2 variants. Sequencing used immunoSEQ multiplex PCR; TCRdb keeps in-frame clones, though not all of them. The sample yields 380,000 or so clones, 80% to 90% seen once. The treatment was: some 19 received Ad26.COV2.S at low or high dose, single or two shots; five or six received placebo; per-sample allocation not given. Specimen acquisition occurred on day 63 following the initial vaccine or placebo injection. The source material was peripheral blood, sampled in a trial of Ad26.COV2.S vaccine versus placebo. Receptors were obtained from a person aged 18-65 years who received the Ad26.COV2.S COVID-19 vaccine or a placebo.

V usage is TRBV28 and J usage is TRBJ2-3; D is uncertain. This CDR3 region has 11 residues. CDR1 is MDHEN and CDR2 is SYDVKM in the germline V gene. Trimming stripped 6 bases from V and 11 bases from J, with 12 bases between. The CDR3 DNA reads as TGTGCCAGCAGGGTTGAGGAAGGGCAGTATTTT. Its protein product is CASRVEEGQYF.

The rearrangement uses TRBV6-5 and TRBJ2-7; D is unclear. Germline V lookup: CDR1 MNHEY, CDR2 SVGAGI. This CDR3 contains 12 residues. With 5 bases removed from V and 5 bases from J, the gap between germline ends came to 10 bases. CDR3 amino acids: CASSNPKNEQYF. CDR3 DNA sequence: TGTGCCAGCAGTAACCCCAAGAACGAGCAGTACTTC.

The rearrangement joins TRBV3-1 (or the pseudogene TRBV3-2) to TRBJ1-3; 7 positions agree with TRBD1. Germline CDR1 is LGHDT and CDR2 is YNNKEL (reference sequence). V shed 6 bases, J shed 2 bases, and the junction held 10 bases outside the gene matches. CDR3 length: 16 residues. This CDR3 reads CASSRQVGTAGNTIYF. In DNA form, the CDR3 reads TGTGCCAGCAGTAGACAAGTAGGGACAGCTGGAAACACCATATATTTT.

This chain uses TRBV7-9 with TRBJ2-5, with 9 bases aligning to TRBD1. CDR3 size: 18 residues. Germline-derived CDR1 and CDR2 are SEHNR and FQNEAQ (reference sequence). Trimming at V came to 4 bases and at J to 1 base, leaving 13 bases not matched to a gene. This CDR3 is CASSSDGLGTGLQETQYF. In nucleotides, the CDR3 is TGTGCCAGCAGCTCGGACGGGCTCGGGACAGGGCTCCAAGAGACCCAGTACTTC. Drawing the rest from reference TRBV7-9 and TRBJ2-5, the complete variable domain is DTGVSQNPRHKITKRGQNVTFRCDPISEHNRLYWYRQTLGQGPEFLTYFQNEAQLEKSRLLSDRFSAERPKGSFSTLEIQRTEQGDSAMYLCASSSDGLGTGLQETQYFGPGTRLLVL.

The CDR3 DNA follows: TGCGCCAGCAGCCAAGAGGGGGCGGATACGCAGTATTTT. Residues: CASSQEGADTQYF. J is TRBJ2-3 and V is TRBV4-1; D is perhaps TRBD1 (6 bases). The CDR3 spans 13 residues. CDR1 and CDR2 (germline): MGHRA, YSYEKL. V was clipped by 0 bases and J by 6 bases, with 7 bases between them.

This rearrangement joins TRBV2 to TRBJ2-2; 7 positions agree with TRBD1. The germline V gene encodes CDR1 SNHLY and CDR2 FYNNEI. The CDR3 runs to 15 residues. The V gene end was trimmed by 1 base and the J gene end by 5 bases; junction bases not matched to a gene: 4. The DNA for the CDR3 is TGTGCCAGCAGTGAAGTCTTACAGGGGACCGGGGAGCTGTTTTTT. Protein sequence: CASSEVLQGTGELFF.

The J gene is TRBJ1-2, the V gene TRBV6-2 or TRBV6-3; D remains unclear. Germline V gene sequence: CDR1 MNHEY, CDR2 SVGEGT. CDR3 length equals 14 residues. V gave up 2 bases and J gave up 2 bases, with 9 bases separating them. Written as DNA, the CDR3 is TGTGCCAGCAGTTACGAGGAGGGAAACTATGGCTACACCTTC. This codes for CASSYEEGNYGYTF.

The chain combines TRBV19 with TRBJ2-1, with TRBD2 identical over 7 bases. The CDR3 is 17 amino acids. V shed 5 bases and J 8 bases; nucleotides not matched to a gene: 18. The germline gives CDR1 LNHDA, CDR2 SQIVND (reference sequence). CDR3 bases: TGTGCCAGTAGTGGGAGGACTAGAGGCCGTGGCCGGGATGAGCAGTTCTTC. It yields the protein CASSGRTRGRGRDEQFF.

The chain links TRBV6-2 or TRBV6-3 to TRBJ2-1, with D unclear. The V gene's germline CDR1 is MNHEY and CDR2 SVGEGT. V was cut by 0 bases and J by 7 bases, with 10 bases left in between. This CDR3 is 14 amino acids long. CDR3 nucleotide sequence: TGTGCCAGCAGTTACTCACCAAAAGCGAATGAGCAGTTCTTC. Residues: CASSYSPKANEQFF.

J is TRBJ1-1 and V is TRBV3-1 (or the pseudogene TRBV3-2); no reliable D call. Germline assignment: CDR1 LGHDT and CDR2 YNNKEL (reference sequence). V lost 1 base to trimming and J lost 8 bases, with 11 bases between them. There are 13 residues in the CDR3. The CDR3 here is CASSQAPPGEAFF. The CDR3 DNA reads TGTGCCAGCAGCCAAGCTCCTCCGGGGGAAGCTTTCTTT.

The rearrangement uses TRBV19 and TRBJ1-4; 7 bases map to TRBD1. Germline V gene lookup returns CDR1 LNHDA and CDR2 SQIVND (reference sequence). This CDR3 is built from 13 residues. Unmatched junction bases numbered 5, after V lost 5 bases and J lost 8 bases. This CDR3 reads CASSWSGQEKLFF. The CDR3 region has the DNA TGTGCCAGTAGTTGGTCGGGACAGGAAAAACTGTTTTTT.

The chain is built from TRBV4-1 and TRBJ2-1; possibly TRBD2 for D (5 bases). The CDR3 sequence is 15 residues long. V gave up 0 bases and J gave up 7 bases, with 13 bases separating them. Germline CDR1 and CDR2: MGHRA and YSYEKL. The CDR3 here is CASSQDYGSPNEQFF. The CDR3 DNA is TGCGCCAGCAGCCAAGATTATGGGAGCCCGAATGAGCAGTTCTTC.

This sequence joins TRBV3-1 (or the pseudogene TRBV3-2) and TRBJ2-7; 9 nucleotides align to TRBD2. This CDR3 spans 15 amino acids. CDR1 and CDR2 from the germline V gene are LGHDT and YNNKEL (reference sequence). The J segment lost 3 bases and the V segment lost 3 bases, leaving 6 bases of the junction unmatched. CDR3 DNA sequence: TGTGCCAGCAGCCAGGATAGCGGGGGAATCTACGAGCAGTACTTC. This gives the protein CASSQDSGGIYEQYF.

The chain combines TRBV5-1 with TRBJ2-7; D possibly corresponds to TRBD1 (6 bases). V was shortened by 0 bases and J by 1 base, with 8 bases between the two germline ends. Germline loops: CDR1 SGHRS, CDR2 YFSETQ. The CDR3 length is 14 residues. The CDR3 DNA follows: TGCGCCAGCAGCTTGGGGACAGATTCCTACGAGCAGTACTTC. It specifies CASSLGTDSYEQYF.

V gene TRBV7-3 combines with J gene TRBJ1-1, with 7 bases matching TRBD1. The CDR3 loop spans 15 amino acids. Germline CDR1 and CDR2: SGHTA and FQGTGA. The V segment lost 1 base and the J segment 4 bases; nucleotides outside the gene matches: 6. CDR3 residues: CASSLRTGSVTEAFF. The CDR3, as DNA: TGTGCCAGCAGCTTAAGGACAGGTTCGGTCACTGAAGCTTTCTTT.

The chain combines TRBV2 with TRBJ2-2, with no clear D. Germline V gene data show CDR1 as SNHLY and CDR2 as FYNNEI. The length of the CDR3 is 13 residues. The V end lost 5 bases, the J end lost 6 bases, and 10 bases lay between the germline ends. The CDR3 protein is CASSPFNAGELFF. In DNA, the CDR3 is TGTGCCAGCAGTCCCTTTAACGCCGGGGAGCTGTTTTTT. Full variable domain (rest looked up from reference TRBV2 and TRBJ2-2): EPEVTQTPSHQVTQMGQEVILRCVPISNHLYFYWYRQILGQKVEFLVSFYNNEISEKSEIFDDQFSVERPDGSNFTLKIRSTKLEDSAMYFCASSPFNAGELFFGEGSRLTVL.

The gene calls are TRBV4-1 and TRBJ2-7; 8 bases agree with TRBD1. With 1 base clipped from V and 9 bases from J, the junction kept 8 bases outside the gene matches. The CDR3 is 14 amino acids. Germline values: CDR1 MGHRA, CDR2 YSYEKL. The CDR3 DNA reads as TGCGCCAGCAGCCAAGTGGACAGGGAAATCGGGCAGTACTTC. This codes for CASSQVDREIGQYF.

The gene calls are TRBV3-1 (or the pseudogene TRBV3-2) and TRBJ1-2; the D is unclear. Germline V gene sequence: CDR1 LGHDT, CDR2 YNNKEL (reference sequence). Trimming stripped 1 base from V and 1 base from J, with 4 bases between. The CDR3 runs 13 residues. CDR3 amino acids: CASSQADNYGYTF. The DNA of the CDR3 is TGTGCCAGCAGCCAAGCAGATAACTATGGCTACACCTTC.

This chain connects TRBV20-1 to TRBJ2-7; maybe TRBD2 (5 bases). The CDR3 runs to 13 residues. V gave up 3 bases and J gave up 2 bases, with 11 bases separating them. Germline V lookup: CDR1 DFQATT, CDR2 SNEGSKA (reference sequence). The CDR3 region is CSASTGNTYEQYF. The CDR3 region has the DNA TGCAGTGCTAGTACCGGGAACACCTACGAGCAGTACTTC.

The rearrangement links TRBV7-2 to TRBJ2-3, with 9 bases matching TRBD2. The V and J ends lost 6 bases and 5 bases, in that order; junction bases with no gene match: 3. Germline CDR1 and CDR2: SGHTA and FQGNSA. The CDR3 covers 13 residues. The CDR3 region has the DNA TGTGCCAGCAGTGGTAGCGGGGGAGATACGCAGTATTTT. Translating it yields CASSGSGGDTQYF.

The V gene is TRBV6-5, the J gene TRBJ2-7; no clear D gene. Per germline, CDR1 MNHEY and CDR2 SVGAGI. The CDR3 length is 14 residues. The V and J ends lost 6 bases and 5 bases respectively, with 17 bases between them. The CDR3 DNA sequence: TGTGCCAGCAGATCCCGTGGCAGACCAGACGAGCAGTACTTC. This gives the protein CASRSRGRPDEQYF.